A single sample is the source of the 8 T cell receptor beta chains below, sequenced in a study of blood T cell repertoires in COVID-19. TCRdb's table, derived via immunoSEQ multiplex PCR, lists solely in-frame clones and lacks some. Here the sample spans about 160,000 clones, around 92% being singletons. Sequenced: peripheral blood. The source of these receptors is a man aged 55 to 70 with acute or convalescent COVID-19.

V gene TRBV5-4 combines with J gene TRBJ1-2; TRBD1 matches 7 bases. Trimming at V came to 3 bases and at J to 3 bases, leaving 5 bases not matched to a gene. This CDR3 is built from 14 residues. Germline V gives CDR1 SGHNT, CDR2 YYREEE (reference sequence). CDR3 in DNA: TGTGCCAGCAGCTCGGCGACAGGGCACTATGGCTACACCTTC. Amino acids: CASSSATGHYGYTF.

The chain joins TRBV7-2 to TRBJ1-5; 7 bases match TRBD1. After removal of 3 bases from V and 11 bases from J, the junction contained 16 bases not matched to a gene. CDR1 and CDR2 from the germline V gene are SGHTA and FQGNSA. CDR3 size: 16 residues. The CDR3 DNA reads TGTGCCAGCAGCTTGGGGACAGCTAATAGTGGGTTGACCCAGCATTTT. Its protein is CASSLGTANSGLTQHF.

J is TRBJ1-1 and V is TRBV25-1, with 8 bases fitting TRBD1. V was clipped by 8 bases and J by 4 bases; unmatched bases: 6. There are 13 residues in the CDR3. Germline V gene lookup returns CDR1 MGHDK and CDR2 SYGVNS. The DNA of the CDR3 is TGTGCCAGCGGGGACAGGAGGGGCACTGAAGCTTTCTTT. Amino acids: CASGDRRGTEAFF.

The chain is built from TRBV5-1 and TRBJ1-2; TRBD1 is a possible D gene (5 bases). The length of the CDR3 is 13 residues. Trimming shortened V by 0 bases and J by 8 bases, and 11 bases separated the two germline ends. CDR1 and CDR2 (germline): SGHRS, YFSETQ. In DNA, the CDR3 is TGCGCCAGCAGCTTGGTTGACAGTCTGGGCTACACCTTC. Its protein is CASSLVDSLGYTF.

V usage is TRBV6-2 or TRBV6-3 and J usage is TRBJ1-1; no clear D gene. Germline V lookup: CDR1 MNHEY, CDR2 SVGEGT. V shed 4 bases and J shed 3 bases, with 9 bases lying between them. This CDR3 is 13 amino acids long. CDR3 DNA: TGTGCCAGCAGTTTGGGCAGGTACACTGAAGCTTTCTTT. The encoded protein is CASSLGRYTEAFF.

J is TRBJ1-6 and V is TRBV19; D call uncertain. Trimming removed 2 bases from V and 9 bases from J, with 11 bases in between. Germline V gives CDR1 LNHDA, CDR2 SQIVND (reference sequence). There are 14 residues in the CDR3. CDR3 region: CASSIPWPGSPLHF. In DNA form, the CDR3 reads TGTGCCAGTAGTATACCTTGGCCGGGTTCACCCCTCCACTTT.

V usage is TRBV7-2 and J usage is TRBJ2-7, with 9 bases identical to TRBD1. V gave up 3 bases and J gave up 3 bases; unmatched junction bases: 3. This CDR3 is built from 14 residues. CDR1 is SGHTA and CDR2 is FQGNSA in the germline V gene. CDR3 in DNA: TGTGCCAGCAGCTTTCTGGACAGGGGCTACGAGCAGTACTTC. Protein sequence: CASSFLDRGYEQYF. Using reference TRBV7-2 and TRBJ2-7 for the parts outside the CDR3, the full variable domain is GAGVSQSPSNKVTEKGKDVELRCDPISGHTALYWYRQSLGQGLEFLIYFQGNSAPDKSGLPSDRFSAERTGGSVSTLTIQRTQQEDSAVYLCASSFLDRGYEQYFGPGTRLTVT.

The chain uses TRBV19 and TRBJ1-4; a possible D gene is TRBD1 (5 bases). Germline loops: CDR1 LNHDA, CDR2 SQIVND (reference sequence). Trimming took 5 bases from V and 4 from J, leaving 14 bases between them. CDR3 length equals 15 residues. DNA of the CDR3: TGTGCCAGTAGTCAACCCCGGGGGTTTAATGAAAAACTGTTTTTT. Translated, it gives CASSQPRGFNEKLFF.